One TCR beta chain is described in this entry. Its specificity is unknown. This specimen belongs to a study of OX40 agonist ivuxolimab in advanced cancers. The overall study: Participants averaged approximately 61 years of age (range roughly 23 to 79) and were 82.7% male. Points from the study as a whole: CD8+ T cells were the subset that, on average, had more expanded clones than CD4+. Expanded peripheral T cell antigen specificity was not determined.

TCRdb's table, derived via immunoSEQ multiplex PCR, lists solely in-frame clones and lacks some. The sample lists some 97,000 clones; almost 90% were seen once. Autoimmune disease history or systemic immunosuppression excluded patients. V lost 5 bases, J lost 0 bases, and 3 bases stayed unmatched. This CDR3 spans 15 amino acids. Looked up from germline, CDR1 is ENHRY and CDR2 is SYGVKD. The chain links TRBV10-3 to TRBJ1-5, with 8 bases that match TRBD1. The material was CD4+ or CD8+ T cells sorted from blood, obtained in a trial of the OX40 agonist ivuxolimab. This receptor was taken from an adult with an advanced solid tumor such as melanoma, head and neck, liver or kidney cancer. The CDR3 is CAISRGQGSNQPQHF. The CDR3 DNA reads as TGTGCCATCAGTCGCGGACAGGGTAGCAATCAGCCCCAGCATTTT.